Below, one T cell receptor (beta chain) is given with its context. Method: immunoSEQ multiplex PCR; TCRdb's copy keeps in-frame clones and lacks some. The sample has roughly 29,000 clones; approximately 89% are singletons. This entry comes from a study of T cell changes during pregnancy in multiple sclerosis. Germline CDR1 SGHTS, CDR2 YDEGEE. V was clipped by 0 bases and J by 5 bases; unmatched bases: 6. The CDR3 totals 15 residues. The input for sequencing was CD8+ T cells from peripheral blood mononuclear cells, taken after pregnancy. The TCR sequence derives from a female donor with multiple sclerosis, enrolled in a pregnancy study. The V and J genes are TRBV5-8 and TRBJ2-7; 9 bases are shared with TRBD1. This chain's CDR3 is CASSLAGTGFHEQYF. The CDR3 nucleotides read TGTGCCAGCAGCTTGGCCGGGACAGGGTTCCACGAGCAGTACTTC.